These 25 T cell receptor beta chains were all obtained from the same sample, sequenced in a study of blood T cell repertoires in COVID-19. Sequenced by immunoSEQ multiplex PCR; TCRdb stores in-frame clones only, minus some. The sample has 150,000 or so clones; roughly four fifths are singletons. The sample comprised peripheral blood. The receptors derive from an elderly man with acute or convalescent COVID-19.

The chain joins TRBV3-1 (or the pseudogene TRBV3-2) to TRBJ2-2; no definite D call. Germline CDR1 LGHDT, CDR2 YNNKEL (reference sequence). V was shortened by 2 bases and J by 0 bases, with 7 bases between the two germline ends. The CDR3 is 15 amino acids. CDR3 nucleotide sequence: TGTGCCAGCAGCCAATGGGCCCCGAACACCGGGGAGCTGTTTTTT. Its translation is CASSQWAPNTGELFF.

This chain uses TRBV16 with TRBJ2-1, with D unclear. Germline CDR1 and CDR2: KGHSY and FQNENV. The CDR3 extends over 14 amino acids. V dropped 8 bases and J dropped 0 bases, with 11 bases sitting between them. Written as DNA, the CDR3 is TGTGCCAGCTCTGGCTCAAGCTCCTACAATGAGCAGTTCTTC. Translation gives CASSGSSSYNEQFF.

The gene calls are TRBV10-3 and TRBJ1-1; no reliable D call. The CDR3 covers 12 residues. V was pared by 5 bases and J by 1 base, with 5 bases between. Germline CDR1 and CDR2: ENHRY and SYGVKD. DNA for the CDR3: TGTGCCATCAGTCGGGGGAACACTGAAGCTTTCTTT. Amino acid sequence: CAISRGNTEAFF.

This sequence joins TRBV7-6 and TRBJ2-2, with 8 bases matching TRBD1. This CDR3 comprises 15 residues. Germline loops: CDR1 SGHVS, CDR2 FNYEAQ. V lost 5 bases and J lost 6; bases outside the gene matches: 8. The CDR3 loop reads CASSQGQGGPGELFF. The CDR3 DNA follows: TGTGCCAGCAGCCAAGGACAGGGTGGACCCGGGGAGCTGTTTTTT.

This sequence joins TRBV6-2 or TRBV6-3 and TRBJ2-7; weak D call: TRBD1 (6 bases). Germline V gene data show CDR1 as MNHEY and CDR2 as SVGEGT. V was pared by 5 bases and J by 7 bases, with 21 bases between. CDR3 length equals 15 residues. The chain's CDR3 is CASSDRTAMLGEQYF. CDR3 DNA sequence: TGTGCCAGCAGTGACCGGACAGCAATGCTGGGTGAGCAGTACTTC.

DNA of the CDR3: TGTGCCAGCTCACCACTAGCGGGGACGGCAGATACGCAGTATTTT. It is translated as CASSPLAGTADTQYF. The rearrangement links TRBV18 to TRBJ2-3, with 8 bases lining up with TRBD2. The CDR3 totals 15 residues. The V gene end was trimmed by 1 base and the J gene end by 4 bases; junction bases not matched to a gene: 4. Per the germline V gene, CDR1 is KGHSH and CDR2 is LQKENI.

The rearrangement joins TRBV6-2 or TRBV6-3 to TRBJ1-2; 9 bases map to TRBD1. This CDR3 comprises 13 residues. V dropped 4 bases and J dropped 8; count of bases not matched to a gene: 5. Germline assignment: CDR1 MNHEY and CDR2 SVGEGT. The CDR3 DNA reads as TGTGCCAGCAGTTGGGGGACAGGGCGAGGCTACACCTTC. It codes for CASSWGTGRGYTF.

The V call is TRBV7-2, the J call TRBJ2-4; 9 nucleotides match TRBD2. The V and J ends lost 4 bases and 5 bases, in that order; junction bases with no gene match: 9. The germline V gene encodes CDR1 SGHTA and CDR2 FQGNSA. The CDR3 runs to 16 residues. The CDR3 spells CASSSGRSGGQNIQYF. CDR3 DNA: TGTGCCAGCAGCTCTGGGAGGAGCGGGGGGCAAAACATTCAGTACTTC.

The chain has TRBV14 and TRBJ1-2; the match to TRBD1 covers 7 bases. The CDR3 has 15 amino acids. Germline CDR1 is SGHDN and CDR2 is FVKESK. Trimming at V came to 0 bases and at J to 7 bases, leaving 8 bases not matched to a gene. The CDR3 protein is CASSQEWRGRGGYTF. The CDR3 region has the DNA TGTGCCAGCAGCCAAGAGTGGAGGGGGCGAGGTGGCTACACCTTC.

The chain links TRBV18 to TRBJ1-4, with D unresolved. Germline CDR1 is KGHSH and CDR2 is LQKENI. CDR3 size: 14 residues. V gave up 1 base and J gave up 8 bases, with 11 bases separating them. This CDR3 reads CASSPQPGGEKLFF. DNA of the CDR3: TGTGCCAGCTCACCACAGCCGGGAGGAGAAAAACTGTTTTTT.

The chain joins TRBV12-5 to TRBJ2-7; no clear D gene. The CDR3 has 11 amino acids. In germline, CDR1 is LGHNT, CDR2 FRNRAP. Trimming left V 5 bases short and J 2 bases short, with 4 bases between. The CDR3 DNA follows: TGTGCTAGTGGTCTCGCCTACGAGCAGTACTTC. Translated: CASGLAYEQYF.

This clone was picked up a small number of times. The CDR3 region is CASSFGNRETNEKLFF. The CDR3 coding sequence is TGTGCCAGCAGCTTTGGGAACAGGGAAACTAATGAAAAACTGTTTTTT. The genes are TRBV11-2 and TRBJ1-4; tentative D call: TRBD1 (6 bases). The CDR3 has 16 residues. Per the germline V gene, CDR1 is SGHAT and CDR2 is FQNNGV. V lost 3 bases to trimming and J lost 1 base, with 12 bases between them. Full variable domain (remainder filled in from reference TRBV11-2 and TRBJ1-4): EAGVAQSPRYKIIEKRQSVAFWCNPISGHATLYWYQQILGQGPKLLIQFQNNGVVDDSQLPKDRFSAERLKGVDSTLKIQPAKLEDSAVYLCASSFGNRETNEKLFFGSGTQLSVL.

The chain couples TRBV20-1 to TRBJ2-3; D possibly corresponds to TRBD2 (7 bases). Trimming took off 3 bases at V and 2 bases at J, with 12 bases between the two ends. CDR1 is DFQATT, CDR2 SNEGSKA, per germline (reference sequence). The CDR3 runs 14 residues. This CDR3 is CSASIGGDTDTQYF. CDR3 coding DNA: TGCAGTGCTAGTATAGGGGGGGACACAGATACGCAGTATTTT.

In this sample, this clone turned up a few times. CDR3 coding DNA: TGTGCCAGCAGCGCACTAGCGGGGGTAGATACGCAGTATTTT. Encoded protein: CASSALAGVDTQYF. The rearrangement uses TRBV13 and TRBJ2-3; 11 nucleotides agree with TRBD2. Trimming removed 5 bases from V and 5 bases from J; junction bases left unmatched: 3. Looked up from germline, CDR1 is PRHDT and CDR2 is FYEKMQ (reference sequence). The CDR3 length is 14 residues.

J is TRBJ2-2 and V is TRBV11-3; no firm D call. The CDR3 extends over 12 amino acids. The germline CDR1 and CDR2 sequences are SGHNT and YENEEA. V lost 5 bases, J lost 6 bases, and 7 bases lay in between. This chain's CDR3 is CASSNPSGELFF. Here the CDR3 DNA reads TGTGCCAGCAGCAATCCTTCCGGGGAGCTGTTTTTT.

V gene TRBV10-3 combines with J gene TRBJ1-1, with 8 bases lining up with TRBD1. CDR1 is ENHRY and CDR2 is SYGVKD in the germline V gene. The CDR3 extends over 15 amino acids. The V gene end was trimmed by 7 bases and the J gene end by 0 bases; junction bases not matched to a gene: 7. This CDR3 reads CAITRGQALNTEAFF. In nucleotides, the CDR3 is TGTGCCATCACTAGGGGACAGGCCTTGAACACTGAAGCTTTCTTT.

The chain links TRBV18 to TRBJ1-1, with D unresolved. CDR1 is KGHSH, CDR2 LQKENI, per germline. Trimming removed 2 bases at V and 4 bases at J, with 8 bases between. The CDR3 loop spans 13 amino acids. CDR3 in amino acids: CASSPGQVTEAFF. The CDR3 DNA sequence: TGTGCCAGCTCACCAGGGCAAGTCACTGAAGCTTTCTTT.

The chain carries TRBV15 and TRBJ2-7; 9 nucleotides match TRBD2. Looked up from germline, CDR1 is LNHNV and CDR2 is YYDKDF (reference sequence). CDR3 length: 15 residues. J lost 7 bases, V lost 0 bases, and 7 bases had no gene match. CDR3 region: CATSRDPGLAREQYV. The CDR3 nucleotides read TGTGCCACCAGCAGAGATCCCGGACTAGCGCGGGAGCAGTACGTC.

The genes are TRBV5-1 and TRBJ1-1; unclear D gene. The CDR3 runs to 17 residues. The ends were cut back, 0 bases at V and 0 bases at J, with 15 bases in the middle. Per germline, CDR1 SGHRS and CDR2 YFSETQ. CDR3 in amino acids: CASSLVAPTNLNTEAFF. The CDR3 DNA sequence: TGCGCCAGCAGCTTGGTAGCACCTACGAATTTGAACACTGAAGCTTTCTTT.

This sequence joins TRBV28 and TRBJ2-7; 9 nucleotides agree with TRBD2. The germline gives CDR1 MDHEN, CDR2 SYDVKM. J was trimmed by 4 bases and V by 4 bases; bases with no gene match: 5. CDR3 size: 14 residues. The CDR3 DNA follows: TGTGCCAGCAGTTCCGCTAGCGGGGTGTACGAGCAGTACGTC. Protein product: CASSSASGVYEQYV.

The V call is TRBV5-1, the J call TRBJ2-5; the D is unclear. Trimming took 0 bases from V and 1 from J, leaving 7 bases between them. Germline assignment: CDR1 SGHRS and CDR2 YFSETQ. The CDR3 runs 14 residues. The DNA of the CDR3 is TGCGCCAGCAGCTTGGGAAGAGTCCAAGAGACCCAGTACTTC. Protein: CASSLGRVQETQYF.

The gene calls are TRBV21-1 and TRBJ2-7; the D segment call TRBD2 is taken from the table without a DNA check. TRBV21-1 is tagged as a pseudogene. The CDR3 is made up of 18 amino acids. The CDR3 spells CASSNPLGGLAGVYEQYF. The DNA of the CDR3 is TGTGCCAGCAGCAACCCCCTAGGGGGGCTAGCGGGGGTCTACGAGCAGTACTTC.

The chain employs TRBV5-8 and TRBJ1-6; TRBD1 aligns across 7 bases. The germline gives CDR1 SGHTS, CDR2 YDEGEE. With V trimmed by 3 bases and J by 4 bases, 4 bases remained unmatched. This CDR3 is built from 15 residues. The DNA of the CDR3 is TGTGCCAGCAGCTACCGGACAGGATATAATTCACCCCTCCACTTT. This encodes CASSYRTGYNSPLHF.

The chain employs TRBV3-1 (or the pseudogene TRBV3-2) and TRBJ1-2; TRBD1 agrees at 9 bases. J lost 4 bases, V lost 6 bases, and 3 bases had no gene match. Germline V gives CDR1 LGHDT, CDR2 YNNKEL (reference sequence). The CDR3 consists of 13 residues. The CDR3 spells CASRDRGPYGYTF. CDR3 bases: TGTGCCAGCAGGGACAGGGGCCCCTATGGCTACACCTTC.

The chain has TRBV15 and TRBJ1-4; D is unresolved. Trimming took 1 base from V and 6 from J, leaving 6 bases between them. The length of the CDR3 is 13 residues. CDR1 and CDR2 (germline): LNHNV, YYDKDF (reference sequence). CDR3 region: CATSRGSDEKLFF. DNA for the CDR3: TGTGCCACCAGCAGAGGATCAGATGAAAAACTGTTTTTT.